Each of the 8 T cell receptor beta chains below was sequenced from the same sample in a study of T cell responses to AZD1222 COVID-19 vaccine. Clones were read by immunoSEQ multiplex PCR, and TCRdb kept only the in-frame ones, dropping some. Of 90,000 to 110,000 clones in the sample, about nine tenths were seen once. The source was peripheral blood, collected on day 0 of AZD1222 vaccination. The source of these receptors is an adult in good health.

The chain carries TRBV6-5 and TRBJ1-5; D gene uncertain. Germline loops: CDR1 MNHEY, CDR2 SVGAGI. This CDR3 comprises 12 residues. Trimming removed 8 bases at V and 6 bases at J, with 11 bases between. The CDR3 nucleotides are TGTGCCAGCTCAAGCCGGGGTCAGCCCCAGCATTTT. This sequence encodes CASSSRGQPQHF.

The chain joins TRBV10-1 to TRBJ2-5, with 9 bases aligning to TRBD2. V lost 3 bases and J lost 1; bases outside the gene matches: 3. There are 15 residues in the CDR3. Germline lookup yields CDR1 WNHNN and CDR2 SYGVQD (reference sequence). The CDR3 sequence: CASSDERGAQETQYF. The CDR3 DNA sequence: TGCGCCAGCAGTGACGAGCGGGGGGCCCAAGAGACCCAGTACTTC.

The J gene is TRBJ2-2, the V gene TRBV10-1; D remains unclear. Germline loops: CDR1 WNHNN, CDR2 SYGVQD (reference sequence). This CDR3 spans 15 amino acids. Trimming removed 0 bases at V and 4 bases at J, with 9 bases between. For the CDR3, the DNA is TGCGCCAGCAGTGAGTCGAGAGGCCGCACCGGGGAGCTGTTTTTT. It yields the protein CASSESRGRTGELFF.

The rearrangement links TRBV5-8 to TRBJ2-2; TRBD2 agrees at 13 bases. The CDR3 totals 17 residues. V was clipped by 3 bases and J by 2 bases; unmatched bases: 4. Germline lookup yields CDR1 SGHTS and CDR2 YDEGEE. Here the CDR3 DNA reads TGTGCCAGCAGCTGGGGACTAGCGGGGATTAACACCGGGGAGCTGTTTTTT. This encodes CASSWGLAGINTGELFF.

This chain connects TRBV15 to TRBJ1-1; D gene unclear. V was clipped by 1 base and J by 6 bases, with 12 bases between them. CDR1 and CDR2 from the germline V gene are LNHNV and YYDKDF (reference sequence). The CDR3 sequence is 14 residues long. The CDR3 protein is CATSRVIDTPEAFF. As DNA, the CDR3 is TGTGCCACCAGCAGAGTTATAGACACCCCTGAAGCTTTCTTT.

This clone was counted a single time. In nucleotides, the CDR3 is TGTGCCAGCAGCTTTGGACACTACCAGAACTCACCCCTCCACTTT. Its translation: CASSFGHYQNSPLHF. The genes are TRBV7-9 and TRBJ1-6, with D possibly being TRBD1 (5 bases). Germline V gene lookup returns CDR1 SEHNR and CDR2 FQNEAQ (reference sequence). The CDR3 contains 15 residues. The germline V and J ends were trimmed by 3 bases and 10 bases, with 16 bases remaining between them.

This chain joins TRBV7-2 and TRBJ2-7; 7 nucleotides align to TRBD1. Germline CDR1 is SGHTA and CDR2 is FQGNSA. The junction had 10 bases not matched to a gene; V was cut back by 5 bases and J by 6 bases. This CDR3 spans 14 amino acids. As DNA, the CDR3 is TGTGCCAGCAGCGCCCGACCGGACAGGTCCGAGCAGTACTTC. Its translation: CASSARPDRSEQYF.

The chain links TRBV27 to TRBJ1-1, with 7 positions matching TRBD1. Germline V gives CDR1 MNHEY, CDR2 SMNVEV (reference sequence). Unmatched junction bases numbered 7, after V lost 5 bases and J lost 4 bases. The CDR3 is made up of 14 amino acids. CDR3 loop: CASSLTSGGTEAFF. In DNA form, the CDR3 reads TGTGCCAGCAGTCTAACCTCAGGGGGCACTGAAGCTTTCTTT.